The 12 T cell receptor beta chains below were found in one sample sequenced in a study of T cell repertoires in cytomegalovirus infection. From the reads, TCRdb called clonotypes with MiXCR, one entry per CDR3 protein. Among 680,000 or so distinct CDR3 sequences listed, 35% were seen once. Source material: PBMCs. Receptors originate from a human donor in good health (CMV status not recorded). Some clones in this sample may be carry-over from other donors' samples.

This clonotype was seen a few times. The J gene is TRBJ1-2, the V gene TRBV27, with D perhaps TRBD1 (6 bases). The germline CDR1 and CDR2 sequences are MNHEY and SMNVEV (reference sequence). Trimming cost V 5 bases and J 4 bases, with 17 bases left between them. The CDR3 sequence is 15 residues long. This chain's CDR3 is CASSLAGQKSYGYTF. CDR3 nucleotides: TGTGCCAGCAGTCTAGCGGGACAAAAATCCTATGGCTACACCTTC.

The V call is TRBV19, the J call TRBJ1-1, with D possibly matching TRBD1 (6 bases). Per the germline V gene, CDR1 is LNHDA and CDR2 is SQIVND (reference sequence). V shed 6 bases and J shed 1 base, with 9 bases lying between them. The CDR3 extends over 13 amino acids. The chain's CDR3 is CASRTGANTEAFF. DNA of the CDR3: TGTGCCAGTAGGACAGGAGCGAACACTGAAGCTTTCTTT.

This clonotype was seen repeatedly, ten times or more. The chain couples TRBV7-2 to TRBJ2-1, with a tentative D call TRBD1 (6 bases). V gave up 5 bases and J gave up 5 bases, with 16 bases separating them. The germline V gene has CDR1 SGHTA and CDR2 FQGNSA. The CDR3 sequence is 15 residues long. The CDR3 DNA reads as TGTGCCAGCAGCCCACAGGGACAAATAAACAATGAGCAGTTCTTC. It specifies CASSPQGQINNEQFF.

This clonotype was detected a few times. The rearrangement uses TRBV7-9 and TRBJ2-1; a weak D match, TRBD1 (5 bases). Germline V CDR1 and CDR2: SEHNR, FQNEAQ (reference sequence). The V gene lost 5 bases and the J gene lost 0 bases, with 11 bases spanning the gap. This CDR3 comprises 15 residues. CDR3 sequence: CASSPKGLSYNEQFF. CDR3 DNA sequence: TGTGCCAGCAGCCCCAAGGGGCTCTCCTACAATGAGCAGTTCTTC.

This clonotype was detected many times. The chain employs TRBV28 and TRBJ2-7, with D tentatively TRBD1 (5 bases). This CDR3 has 15 residues. Germline V gene lookup returns CDR1 MDHEN and CDR2 SYDVKM. V lost 6 bases to trimming and J lost 0 bases, with 15 bases between them. The CDR3 sequence is CASSLERGNSYEQYF. CDR3 coding DNA: TGTGCCAGCAGCTTAGAAAGGGGAAACTCCTACGAGCAGTACTTC.

This clonotype was found a few times. The chain couples TRBV7-9 to TRBJ2-1; 11 nucleotides agree with TRBD2. This CDR3 has 15 amino acids. V dropped 6 bases and J dropped 8; count of bases not matched to a gene: 9. CDR1 SEHNR and CDR2 FQNEAQ come from the germline V gene (reference sequence). The CDR3 DNA is TGTGCCAGCAGTGTCCTAGCGGGAGGAGGGGATGAGCAGTTCTTC. Its translation: CASSVLAGGGDEQFF.

Notes on this clonotype: The CDR3 does not end in the conserved phenylalanine or tryptophan, so this is likely a read error. The rearrangement uses TRBV28 and TRBJ1-2; 10 positions match TRBD1. The V gene end was trimmed by 3 bases and the J gene end by 5 bases; junction bases not matched to a gene: 12. Germline assignment: CDR1 MDHEN and CDR2 SYDVKM. CDR3 length: 17 residues. The CDR3 spells CASSLGDRGLTRYGYTI. CDR3 sequence (DNA): TGTGCCAGCAGTTTGGGGGACAGGGGCCTTACGCGTTATGGCTACACCATC.

The rearrangement uses TRBV2 and TRBJ2-1, with D tentatively TRBD1 or TRBD2 (5 bases each). Trimming cost V 6 bases and J 0 bases, with 18 bases left between them. CDR3 size: 17 residues. Germline V lookup: CDR1 SNHLY, CDR2 FYNNEI. CDR3 DNA: TGTGCCAGCAGCGATCCCGGGGACCCAGTCTCCTACAATGAGCAGTTCTTC. Protein product: CASSDPGDPVSYNEQFF. Supplemented by reference TRBV2 and TRBJ2-1, the full variable domain reads EPEVTQTPSHQVTQMGQEVILRCVPISNHLYFYWYRQILGQKVEFLVSFYNNEISEKSEIFDDQFSVERPDGSNFTLKIRSTKLEDSAMYFCASSDPGDPVSYNEQFFGPGTRLTVL.

This chain joins TRBV5-4 and TRBJ2-7; maybe TRBD2 (7 bases). Germline V gene sequence: CDR1 SGHNT, CDR2 YYREEE (reference sequence). Between the trimmed V and J ends, which lost 1 base and 3 bases, there was a span of 11 bases. The CDR3 has 14 residues. CDR3 in amino acids: CASSLSGGRYEQYF. Written as DNA, the CDR3 is TGTGCCAGCAGCTTGTCGGGGGGCCGCTACGAGCAGTACTTC.

The gene calls are TRBV5-1 and TRBJ1-2; TRBD1 aligns across 7 bases. The length of the CDR3 is 15 residues. Losses at the gene ends were 1 base for V and 8 bases for J; bases not matched to a gene: 11. The V gene's germline CDR1 is SGHRS and CDR2 YFSETQ. For the CDR3, the DNA is TGCGCCAGCAGCTTGACCCCTACAGGGGTCTACGGCTACACCTTC. Its translation is CASSLTPTGVYGYTF.

In its sample, this clonotype was seen a few times. This rearrangement joins TRBV28 to TRBJ2-7, with 9 bases lining up with TRBD2. Unmatched junction bases numbered 3, after V lost 8 bases and J lost 4 bases. Germline V CDR1 and CDR2: MDHEN, SYDVKM. The CDR3 length is 12 residues. The CDR3 DNA is TGTGCCAGCGGTAGCGGGAGTTACGAGCAGTACTTC. It codes for CASGSGSYEQYF.

This clonotype was seen a few times. The rearrangement joins TRBV7-8 to TRBJ2-7, with 7 bases lining up with TRBD2. The CDR3 spans 13 residues. CDR1 SGHVS and CDR2 FQNEAQ come from the germline V gene. V lost 1 base to trimming and J lost 7 bases; unmatched junction nucleotides: 4. The CDR3 nucleotides are TGTGCCAGCAGCTTAGGTGGGGGGGGAGAGCAGTACTTC. Translating it yields CASSLGGGGEQYF.